This T cell receptor (beta chain) was documented in a study of Ad26.COV2.S vaccination and SARS-CoV-2 variants. Study background: Donor participated within the Ad26.COV2.S arm of the COV1001 trial.

The V gene end was trimmed by 6 bases and the J gene end by 2 bases; junction bases not matched to a gene: 4. The CDR3 loop spans 13 amino acids. CDR1 is MNHNY, CDR2 SVGAGI, per germline (reference sequence). Treatment denoted: around 19 received Ad26.COV2.S at low or high dose, single or two shots; a few received placebo; per-sample allocation not given. The investigators took samples on day 63 after the first vaccine or placebo injection. Clones were sequenced by immunoSEQ multiplex PCR, and TCRdb holds only the in-frame ones, with some missing. The table has approximately 300,000 clones, 85% seen once. About this clone: Its antigen is still unknown.

Regarding the study as a whole: The TCR-based breadth and depth measures might underestimate overall T cell responses. The placebo group had lower spike-specific TCR breadth than the vaccine recipients did. Researchers reported similar non-spike TCR breadth in vaccine and placebo recipients.

This chain links TRBV6-6 with TRBJ2-7; the match to TRBD1 covers 7 bases. This clonotype originated in a person aged 18-65 years who received the Ad26.COV2.S COVID-19 vaccine or a placebo. The specimen was peripheral blood, collected in a trial of Ad26.COV2.S vaccine versus placebo. Here the CDR3 reads CASSPGTAYEQYF. Written as DNA, the CDR3 is TGTGCCAGCAGCCCAGGGACAGCCTACGAGCAGTACTTC.